These 15 T cell receptor beta chains share one sample of origin, sequenced in a study of Graves' ophthalmopathy and Graves' hyperthyroidism. TCR beta CDR3 regions were amplified from RNA transcripts. Second-round multiplex PCR followed a first-round RT-PCR using HTBI primers. TCRdb independently ran MiXCR on the multiplex PCR reads; one entry per CDR3 protein. The sample contains roughly 500,000 distinct CDR3 sequences, around an eighth of which appear only once. Sample: blood. The receptors stem from a woman aged 25 to 39 with Graves' ophthalmopathy.

The V gene is TRBV12-3 or TRBV12-4, the J gene TRBJ1-2; 8 nucleotides line up with TRBD1. There are 13 residues in the CDR3. The J segment lost 8 bases and the V segment lost 1 base, leaving 3 bases of the junction unmatched. Here the CDR3 reads CASSLVRGQGYTF. For the CDR3, the DNA is TGTGCCAGCAGTTTAGTCAGGGGGCAGGGCTACACCTTC.

This clonotype has a handful of counts. Possible read error: a much larger clone is one base away. The chain combines TRBV28 with TRBJ1-2; D unresolved. This CDR3 region has 13 residues. CDR1 and CDR2 (germline): MDHEN, SYDVKM. The CDR3 nucleotides are TGTGCCGGCAGTTTGCCCCACGACTATGGCTACACCTTC. It translates to CAGSLPHDYGYTF.

This clonotype was counted at least ten times. The rearrangement links TRBV6-1 to TRBJ2-7, with TRBD2 matching over 8 bases. J lost 0 bases, V lost 10 bases, and 5 bases had no gene match. The CDR3 is made up of 13 amino acids. CDR1 MNHNS and CDR2 SASEGT come from the germline V gene. The CDR3 sequence is CATTGGVSYEQYF. In nucleotides, the CDR3 is TGTGCCACCACCGGGGGGGTCTCCTACGAGCAGTACTTC.

This clonotype was observed at least ten times. This sequence joins TRBV30 and TRBJ2-7; D remains unclear. Trimming took 0 bases from V and 3 from J, leaving 18 bases between them. The CDR3 is made up of 16 amino acids. Germline V lookup: CDR1 GTSNPN, CDR2 SVGIG (reference sequence). The CDR3 sequence is CAWSVPPPTDRYEQYF. The CDR3 DNA reads as TGTGCCTGGAGTGTACCCCCTCCGACGGACCGCTACGAGCAGTACTTC.

The sample holds many counts of this clonotype. The J gene is TRBJ2-4, the V gene TRBV19; a possible D gene is TRBD1 (6 bases). This CDR3 spans 15 amino acids. Deletions cut 1 base from V and 9 bases from J, with 16 bases between. The germline CDR1 and CDR2 sequences are LNHDA and SQIVND (reference sequence). CDR3 region: CASSIGQGRRGIQYF. CDR3 bases: TGTGCCAGTAGTATAGGGCAGGGGCGTAGAGGCATTCAGTACTTC.

V and J are TRBV18 and TRBJ2-7; the D gene is possibly TRBD1 (6 bases). CDR1 and CDR2 from the germline V gene are KGHSH and LQKENI. The CDR3 totals 12 residues. Trimming took off 3 bases at V and 6 bases at J, with 9 bases between the two ends. CDR3 bases: TGTGCCAGCTCACCCAGGGGCGGCGAGCAGTACTTC. Protein sequence: CASSPRGGEQYF.

This clonotype was seen ten or more times. The rearrangement links TRBV7-8 to TRBJ2-5; possibly TRBD2 for D (6 bases). Germline V gene lookup returns CDR1 SGHVS and CDR2 FQNEAQ. The V and J ends lost 3 bases and 7 bases respectively, with 15 bases between them. This CDR3 contains 14 residues. The CDR3 DNA follows: TGTGCCAGCAGCTTGGACGCTAGGAGGGGGACCCAGTACTTC. It specifies CASSLDARRGTQYF.

Ten or more counts support this clonotype. The rearrangement uses TRBV2 and TRBJ1-2; a weak D match, TRBD1 (6 bases). This CDR3 is 13 amino acids long. Trimming took off 5 bases at V and 5 bases at J, with 12 bases between the two ends. Germline assignment: CDR1 SNHLY and CDR2 FYNNEI. The CDR3 is CASSTGPKYGYTF. The DNA of the CDR3 is TGTGCCAGCAGTACAGGGCCAAAATATGGCTACACCTTC. Variable domain in full (rest from reference TRBV2 and TRBJ1-2): EPEVTQTPSHQVTQMGQEVILRCVPISNHLYFYWYRQILGQKVEFLVSFYNNEISEKSEIFDDQFSVERPDGSNFTLKIRSTKLEDSAMYFCASSTGPKYGYTFGSGTRLTVV.

The chain joins TRBV7-9 to TRBJ2-7; no reliable D call. V lost 5 bases and J 2 bases, leaving 10 bases between the germline ends. CDR1 and CDR2 (germline): SEHNR, FQNEAQ (reference sequence). CDR3 length: 13 amino acids. CDR3 DNA: TGTGCCAGCAGCGTCGACGGAACCTACGAGCAGTACTTC. This encodes CASSVDGTYEQYF.

The chain recombines TRBV20-1 with TRBJ2-7; D is possibly TRBD2 (6 bases). Germline V gene data show CDR1 as DFQATT and CDR2 as SNEGSKA (reference sequence). This CDR3 spans 14 amino acids. Trimming removed 3 bases from V and 2 bases from J, with 14 bases in between. The CDR3 nucleotides are TGCAGTGCTAGGAGGGAAGGAGGGGCCTACGAGCAGTACTTC. Translation gives CSARREGGAYEQYF.

This clonotype was detected ten times or more. V is TRBV20-1 and J is TRBJ2-7; perhaps TRBD2 as D (6 bases). CDR1 is DFQATT and CDR2 is SNEGSKA in the germline V gene (reference sequence). This CDR3 contains 16 residues. Trimming removed 5 bases from V and 2 bases from J, with 22 bases in between. CDR3 region: CSAYDERVRTPYEQYF. CDR3 bases: TGCAGTGCTTACGACGAGCGGGTACGAACCCCCTACGAGCAGTACTTC.

This clonotype occurred many times. V and J are TRBV7-9 and TRBJ2-5, with a tentative D call TRBD1 (6 bases). The V end was cut by 5 bases, the J end by 0 bases, with 13 bases between. CDR1 SEHNR and CDR2 FQNEAQ come from the germline V gene (reference sequence). This CDR3 is 15 amino acids long. In nucleotides, the CDR3 is TGTGCCAGCAGCCTCCCCAGGGGTCACCAAGAGACCCAGTACTTC. Translation gives CASSLPRGHQETQYF.

This clonotype was detected ten times or more. The rearrangement links TRBV11-3 to TRBJ1-1; no definite D call. This CDR3 is 15 amino acids long. V gave up 5 bases and J gave up 5 bases, with 18 bases separating them. The germline gives CDR1 SGHNT, CDR2 YENEEA. CDR3 protein: CASSPYSLGGTEAFF. The CDR3 nucleotides are TGTGCCAGCAGCCCGTATAGCCTAGGAGGGACTGAAGCTTTCTTT.

This clonotype was counted ten times or more. J is TRBJ1-2 and V is TRBV10-3, with a weak D call TRBD1 (5 bases). Germline CDR1 is ENHRY and CDR2 is SYGVKD. There are 17 residues in the CDR3. V was pared by 6 bases and J by 1 base, with 21 bases between. CDR3: CAIRFGGVEIDNYGYTF. As DNA, the CDR3 is TGTGCCATCAGATTTGGGGGGGTTGAAATTGATAACTATGGCTACACCTTC.

This clonotype appeared many times. The chain has TRBV5-1 and TRBJ1-5; 7 positions agree with TRBD1. Germline CDR1 is SGHRS and CDR2 is YFSETQ. The CDR3 has 20 amino acids. Trimming removed 4 bases from V and 3 bases from J; junction bases left unmatched: 22. The CDR3, as DNA: TGCGCCAGCAGCCAATTTCCAACCGGACAGGCAAATGTGGTCAATCAGCCCCAGCATTTT. As protein: CASSQFPTGQANVVNQPQHF.